Listed here are 15 T cell receptor beta chains from one sample, sequenced in a study of cytomegalovirus exposure and HLA in healthy donors. PCR involved 60 Vbeta and 13 Jbeta primers. TCRdb's copy holds only in-frame clones and misses some; the assay was immunoSEQ multiplex PCR. The sample consists of about 110,000 clones, under 90% of them appearing once. Sequencing used PBMCs. The receptors come from a woman under 30 in good health and CMV-seronegative.

This chain joins TRBV15 and TRBJ1-1, with D unresolved. V lost 2 bases and J 5 bases, leaving 6 bases between the germline ends. Germline assignment: CDR1 LNHNV and CDR2 YYDKDF (reference sequence). The CDR3 extends over 12 amino acids. The CDR3 DNA sequence: TGTGCCACCAGCAGAACTAAAACTGAAGCTTTCTTT. This encodes CATSRTKTEAFF.

The V and J genes are TRBV30 and TRBJ1-6; a weak D match, TRBD1 (5 bases). Germline V gene data show CDR1 as GTSNPN and CDR2 as SVGIG (reference sequence). The V gene lost 5 bases and the J gene lost 0 bases, with 11 bases spanning the gap. The CDR3 spans 15 residues. DNA of the CDR3: TGTGCCTGGTGGGACGGGAGCTCCTATAATTCACCCCTCCACTTT. This translates into CAWWDGSSYNSPLHF.

CDR3 residues: CASSSRLARELFF. The CDR3 nucleotides read TGTGCCAGCAGCTCCAGACTAGCCCGGGAGCTGTTTTTT. V usage is TRBV7-6 and J usage is TRBJ2-2, with 7 bases identical to TRBD2. J gave up 9 bases and V 4 bases, and 5 bases lay outside the gene matches. The CDR3 sequence is 13 residues long. Looked up from germline, CDR1 is SGHVS and CDR2 is FNYEAQ.

The CDR3 DNA sequence: TGCGCCAGCAGCTTGAAGTTGGGACAGGATACAGATACGCAGTATTTT. Its translation is CASSLKLGQDTDTQYF. The V call is TRBV5-1, the J call TRBJ2-3, with 8 bases fitting TRBD1. CDR3 length: 16 residues. Per the germline V gene, CDR1 is SGHRS and CDR2 is YFSETQ. After removal of 1 base from V and 3 bases from J, the junction contained 7 bases not matched to a gene.

The chain links TRBV29-1 to TRBJ2-1, with 14 bases matching TRBD2. The junction had 11 bases not matched to a gene; V was cut back by 5 bases and J by 8 bases. The CDR3 length is 16 residues. Per the germline V gene, CDR1 is SQVTM and CDR2 is ANQGSEA. CDR3 in DNA: TGCAGCGTTCGCACCCGGACTAGCGGGGGGAAGGATGAGCAGTTCTTC. Amino acids: CSVRTRTSGGKDEQFF.

The chain recombines TRBV28 with TRBJ2-5; 14 nucleotides line up with TRBD2. This CDR3 spans 16 amino acids. Trimming at V came to 5 bases and at J to 2 bases, leaving 4 bases not matched to a gene. Looked up from germline, CDR1 is MDHEN and CDR2 is SYDVKM. As DNA, the CDR3 is TGTGCCAGCAGTCCCGGGACTAGCGGGGGACAAGAGACCCAGTACTTC. This codes for CASSPGTSGGQETQYF. Combining the CDR3 with reference TRBV28 and TRBJ2-5 gives the whole variable domain DVKVTQSSRYLVKRTGEKVFLECVQDMDHENMFWYRQDPGLGLRLIYFSYDVKMKEKGDIPEGYSVSREKKERFSLILESASTNQTSMYLCASSPGTSGGQETQYFGPGTRLLVL.

The chain joins TRBV19 to TRBJ2-2; 11 positions match TRBD1. The trim removed 3 bases at V and 7 bases at J, leaving 4 bases unmatched. Germline lookup yields CDR1 LNHDA and CDR2 SQIVND (reference sequence). The CDR3 is 15 amino acids. The CDR3 region is CASSIGQGAGGELFF. CDR3 bases: TGTGCCAGTAGTATCGGACAGGGGGCGGGCGGGGAGCTGTTTTTT.

V and J are TRBV6-1 and TRBJ1-2; TRBD1 aligns across 8 bases. This CDR3 is built from 15 residues. The junction had 12 bases not matched to a gene; V was cut back by 7 bases and J by 5 bases. Germline V gene sequence: CDR1 MNHNS, CDR2 SASEGT. CDR3 sequence reads: CASNSGGEVGYGYTF. CDR3 DNA sequence: TGTGCCAGCAATTCAGGGGGCGAAGTGGGGTATGGCTACACCTTC.

Note on this clone: A junction boundary mismatches the germline segment, possibly from a read error. The CDR3 loop is CASSESGYIEQFF. Written as DNA, the CDR3 is TGTGCCAGCAGTGAGAGCGGGTACATTGAGCAGTTCTTC. The chain carries TRBV27 and TRBJ2-1, with D perhaps matching TRBD2 (6 bases). The CDR3 runs 13 residues. Germline V gene data show CDR1 as MNHEY and CDR2 as SMNVEV (reference sequence).

The chain joins TRBV14 to TRBJ1-4, with D unresolved. Trimming cost V 0 bases and J 10 bases, with 12 bases left between them. CDR1 and CDR2 from the germline V gene are SGHDN and FVKESK. The length of the CDR3 is 14 residues. Here the CDR3 DNA reads TGTGCCAGCAGCCAAGATTGGGATCGGGGAAAACTGTTTTTT. This gives the protein CASSQDWDRGKLFF.

The chain uses TRBV27 and TRBJ2-2, with D maybe TRBD1 (6 bases). The V and J ends lost 8 bases and 8 bases respectively, with 18 bases between them. This CDR3 has 14 residues. The germline V gene encodes CDR1 MNHEY and CDR2 SMNVEV (reference sequence). CDR3 coding DNA: TGTGCCAGCTCTGGGGGACACACATTTGGGGAGCTGTTTTTT. Translated: CASSGGHTFGELFF.

V and J are TRBV6-5 and TRBJ1-3; 7 nucleotides match TRBD1. The CDR3 has 15 amino acids. The V and J ends lost 0 bases and 3 bases, in that order; junction bases with no gene match: 2. CDR1 MNHEY and CDR2 SVGAGI come from the germline V gene. CDR3 region: CASSYSGGVGNTIYF. CDR3 nucleotides: TGTGCCAGCAGTTACTCAGGGGGCGTTGGAAACACCATATATTTT.

The chain employs TRBV7-2 and TRBJ2-2; D call uncertain. With 2 bases removed from V and 6 bases from J, the gap between germline ends came to 7 bases. The CDR3 has 13 amino acids. CDR1 and CDR2 (germline): SGHTA, FQGNSA. As DNA, the CDR3 is TGTGCCAGCAGCTTAAACTTGGCCGGGGAGCTGTTTTTT. Protein: CASSLNLAGELFF.

This clone was observed a handful of times. The J gene is TRBJ1-4, the V gene TRBV2; no clear D gene. The length of the CDR3 is 12 residues. Per germline, CDR1 SNHLY and CDR2 FYNNEI. Trimming removed 4 bases at V and 7 bases at J, with 7 bases between. CDR3 residues: CASSASGEKLFF. The CDR3 nucleotides are TGTGCCAGCAGTGCCAGCGGTGAAAAACTGTTTTTT. Variable domain in full (rest from reference TRBV2 and TRBJ1-4): EPEVTQTPSHQVTQMGQEVILRCVPISNHLYFYWYRQILGQKVEFLVSFYNNEISEKSEIFDDQFSVERPDGSNFTLKIRSTKLEDSAMYFCASSASGEKLFFGSGTQLSVL.

This clone showed up just once. This chain uses TRBV6-5 with TRBJ2-5, with TRBD1 matching 7 bases. Near its end, the DNA agrees better with TRBJ2-7, so the J call may be wrong. The CDR3 has 11 residues. In germline, CDR1 is MNHEY, CDR2 SVGAGI. This CDR3 is CATNRGYEQYF. The DNA for the CDR3 is TGTGCCACGAACAGGGGCTACGAGCAGTACTTC.